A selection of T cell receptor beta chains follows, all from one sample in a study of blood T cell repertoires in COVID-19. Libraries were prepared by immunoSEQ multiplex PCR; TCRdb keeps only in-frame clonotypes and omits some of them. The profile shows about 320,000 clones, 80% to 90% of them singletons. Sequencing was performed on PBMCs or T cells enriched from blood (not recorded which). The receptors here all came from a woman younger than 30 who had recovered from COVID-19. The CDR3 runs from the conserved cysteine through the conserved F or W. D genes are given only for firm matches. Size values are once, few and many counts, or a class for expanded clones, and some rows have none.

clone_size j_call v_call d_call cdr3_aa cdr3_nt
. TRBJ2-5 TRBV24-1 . CATSSGDQETQYF TGTGCCACCAGTTCCGGGGACCAAGAGACCCAGTACTTC
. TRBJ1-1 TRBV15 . CATSRGAGRNTEAFF TGTGCCACCAGCAGAGGGGCGGGGCGGAACACTGAAGCTTTCTTT
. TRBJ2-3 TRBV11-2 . CASSLVALEDTDTQYF TGTGCCAGCAGCTTAGTAGCTCTCGAGGACACAGATACGCAGTATTTT
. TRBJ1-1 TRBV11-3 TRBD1 CASSSGQESTEAFF TGTGCCAGCAGCTCTGGACAGGAGAGCACTGAAGCTTTCTTT
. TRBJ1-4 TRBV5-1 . CASSLARVQTNEKLFF TGCGCCAGCAGCTTGGCCAGGGTTCAAACTAATGAAAAACTGTTTTTT
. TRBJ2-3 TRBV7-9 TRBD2 CASSPGGPDTQYF TGTGCCAGCAGCCCGGGAGGGCCGGATACGCAGTATTTT
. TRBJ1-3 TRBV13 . CASSYLASGNTIYF TGTGCCAGCAGCTACCTAGCATCTGGAAACACCATATATTTT
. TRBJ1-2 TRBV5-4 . CASSLNRENYGYTF TGTGCCAGCAGCTTGAACAGGGAAAACTATGGCTACACCTTC
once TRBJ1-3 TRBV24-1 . CATSAPPGQGDSSGNTIYF TGTGCCACCAGTGCCCCTCCTGGGCAGGGTGACTCCTCTGGAAACACCATATATTTT
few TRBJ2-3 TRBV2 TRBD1 CASGQGGYTDTQYF TGTGCCAGCGGACAGGGAGGATACACAGATACGCAGTATTTT
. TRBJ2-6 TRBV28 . CASSYRRGSGANVLTF TGTGCCAGCAGTTACCGGCGGGGCTCTGGGGCCAACGTCCTGACTTTC
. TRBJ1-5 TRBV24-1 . CATSDLKGGPNQPQHF TGTGCCACCAGTGATTTGAAGGGAGGTCCCAATCAGCCCCAGCATTTT
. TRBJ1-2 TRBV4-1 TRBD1 CASSLPGQGNYGYTF TGCGCCAGCAGCCTCCCAGGACAGGGCAACTATGGCTACACCTTC
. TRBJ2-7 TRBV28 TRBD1 CASSPPGQGSSYEQYF TGTGCCAGCAGCCCACCTGGACAGGGTAGCTCCTACGAGCAGTACTTC
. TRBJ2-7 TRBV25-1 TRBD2 CASSDPTSFYEQYF TGTGCCAGCAGTGACCCGACTAGCTTCTACGAGCAGTACTTC
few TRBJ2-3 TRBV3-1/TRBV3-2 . CASSPLGTDTQYF TGTGCCAGCAGCCCCCTAGGCACAGATACGCAGTATTTT
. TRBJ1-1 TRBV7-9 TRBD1 CASRLGQANTEAFF TGTGCCAGCAGATTGGGACAGGCGAACACTGAAGCTTTCTTT
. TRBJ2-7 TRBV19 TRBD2 CASSIAGLAGFYEQYF TGTGCCAGTAGTATAGCCGGACTAGCGGGATTCTACGAGCAGTACTTC
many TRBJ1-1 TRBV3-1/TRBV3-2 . CASSQGTFIEAFF TGTGCCAGCAGCCAAGGGACATTTATTGAAGCTTTCTTT